Listed here are 4 T cell receptor beta chains from one sample, sequenced in a study of blood T cells in healthy people across ages. For the second PCR, which ran for roughly 7 to 11 cycles, a sample-barcoded 5' primer and a J-beta primer mix were used. TCRdb reprocessed the 5' RACE reads via MiXCR and lists one record per CDR3 protein. This table holds 600,000 to 650,000 distinct CDR3 sequences, approximately 50% found once. The sample comprised blood. All receptors come from a man in his fifties or sixties in good health.

This clonotype was observed a handful of times. The J gene is TRBJ2-3, the V gene TRBV14; 10 bases match TRBD2. V trimming: 0 bases; J trimming: 4 bases; junction bases outside the gene matches: 16. CDR1 SGHDN and CDR2 FVKESK come from the germline V gene. There are 20 residues in the CDR3. The CDR3 here is CASSQDRWLAGARHPDTQYF. The CDR3 nucleotides are TGTGCCAGCAGCCAAGATCGATGGCTAGCGGGGGCCCGCCATCCAGATACGCAGTATTTT.

This clonotype was found a few times. The rearrangement links TRBV3-1 to TRBJ1-6; D call uncertain. Germline lookup yields CDR1 LGHDT and CDR2 YNNKEL (reference sequence). CDR3 length equals 13 residues. The germline V and J ends were trimmed by 0 bases and 6 bases, with 3 bases remaining between them. For the CDR3, the DNA is TGTGCCAGCAGCCAAGATCCTAATTCACCCCTCCACTTT. Translated: CASSQDPNSPLHF.

This clonotype was seen repeatedly, ten times or more. One base away lies a much larger clone, so this may be a sequencing read error. This chain uses TRBV24-1 with TRBJ2-6; 8 nucleotides match TRBD1. The CDR3 is made up of 17 amino acids. The germline gives CDR1 KGHDR, CDR2 SFDVKD. V shed 5 bases and J 0 bases; nucleotides not matched to a gene: 5. The CDR3 sequence: CATSGQGSGSGANVLTF. In nucleotides, the CDR3 is TGTGCCACCAGTGGACAGGGGTCCGGCTCTGGGGCCAACGTCCTGACTTTC.

V gene TRBV29-1 combines with J gene TRBJ1-1; D remains ambiguous. CDR3 length: 11 amino acids. Per germline, CDR1 SQVTM and CDR2 ANQGSEA. The ends were cut back, 6 bases at V and 1 base at J, with 6 bases in the middle. CDR3 sequence: CSVRWNTEAFF. In DNA form, the CDR3 reads TGCAGCGTCAGGTGGAACACTGAAGCTTTCTTT.